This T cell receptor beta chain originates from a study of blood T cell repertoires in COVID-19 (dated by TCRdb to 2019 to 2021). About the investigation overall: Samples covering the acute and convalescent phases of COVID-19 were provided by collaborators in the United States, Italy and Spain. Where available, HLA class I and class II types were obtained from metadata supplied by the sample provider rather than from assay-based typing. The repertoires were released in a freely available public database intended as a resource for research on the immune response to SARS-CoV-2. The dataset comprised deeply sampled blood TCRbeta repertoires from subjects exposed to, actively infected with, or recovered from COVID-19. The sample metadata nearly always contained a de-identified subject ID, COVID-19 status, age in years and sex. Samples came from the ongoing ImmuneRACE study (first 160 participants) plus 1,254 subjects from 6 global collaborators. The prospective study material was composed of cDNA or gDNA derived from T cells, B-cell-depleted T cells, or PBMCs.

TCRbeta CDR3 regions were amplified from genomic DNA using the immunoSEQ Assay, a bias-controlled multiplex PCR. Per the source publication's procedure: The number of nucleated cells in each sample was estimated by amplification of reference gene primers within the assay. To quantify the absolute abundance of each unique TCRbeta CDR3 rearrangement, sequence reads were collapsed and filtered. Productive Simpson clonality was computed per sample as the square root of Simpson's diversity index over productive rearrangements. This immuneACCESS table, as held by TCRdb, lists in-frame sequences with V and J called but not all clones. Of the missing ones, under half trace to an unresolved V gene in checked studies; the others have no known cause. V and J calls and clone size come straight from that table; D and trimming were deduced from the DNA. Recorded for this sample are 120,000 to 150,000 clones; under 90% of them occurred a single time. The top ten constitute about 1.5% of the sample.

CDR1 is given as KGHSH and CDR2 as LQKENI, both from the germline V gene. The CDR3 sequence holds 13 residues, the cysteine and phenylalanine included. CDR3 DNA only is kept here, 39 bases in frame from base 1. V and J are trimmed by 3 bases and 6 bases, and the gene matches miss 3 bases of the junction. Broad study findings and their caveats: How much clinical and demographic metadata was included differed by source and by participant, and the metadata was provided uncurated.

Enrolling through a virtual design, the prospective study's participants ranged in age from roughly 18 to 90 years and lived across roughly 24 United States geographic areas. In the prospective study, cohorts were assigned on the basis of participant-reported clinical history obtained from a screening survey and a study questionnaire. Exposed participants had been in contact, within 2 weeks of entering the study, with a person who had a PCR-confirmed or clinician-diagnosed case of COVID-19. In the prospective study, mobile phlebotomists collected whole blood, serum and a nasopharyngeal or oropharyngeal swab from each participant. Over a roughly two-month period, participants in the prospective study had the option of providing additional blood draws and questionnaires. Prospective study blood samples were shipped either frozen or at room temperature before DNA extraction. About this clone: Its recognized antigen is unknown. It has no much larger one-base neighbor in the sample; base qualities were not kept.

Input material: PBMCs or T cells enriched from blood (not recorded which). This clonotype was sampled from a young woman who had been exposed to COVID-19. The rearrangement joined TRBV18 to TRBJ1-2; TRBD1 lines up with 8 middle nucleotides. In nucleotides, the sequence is TGTGCCAGCTCACCGGACAGGGATGATGGCTACACCTTC. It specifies CASSPDRDDGYTF.